Included here is one TCR beta chain sequence, with context. The data derive from a study of T cells in Graves' hyperthyroidism and ophthalmopathy. TCR beta CDR3 regions were amplified from RNA transcripts. A first-round RT-PCR of the TCR CDR3 used the HTBI primer set. One entry per CDR3 protein results from TCRdb running MiXCR on the multiplex PCR reads. Found here are hundreds of thousands of distinct CDR3 sequences, roughly 15% of them singletons; the top ten hold about 13%. The CDR3 is 15 amino acids. The germline V gene has CDR1 MNHEY and CDR2 SVGEGT. The V gene lost 6 bases and the J gene lost 4 bases, with 18 bases spanning the gap.

Sequencing was carried out using blood. The chain combines TRBV6-2 or TRBV6-3 with TRBJ1-1; a weak D match, TRBD1 (5 bases). This receptor was identified in a man between 18 and 29 years old with Graves' ophthalmopathy. CDR3 in DNA: TGTGCCAGCAGACCCCTTTTTCTAGGGACCACTGAAGCTTTCTTT. It yields the protein CASRPLFLGTTEAFF.